Many counts were recorded for the clone carrying this TCR beta chain. The target antigen is unknown. In patients chosen for sequencing, flow cytometry had shown CD8+CD57+ cell expansion. This record belongs to a study of CD8+CD57+ T cells in acquired aplastic anemia. On the study more broadly: Sorted CD4+ and CD8+ cells gave an average of around 3.3 ug of DNA.

Profiles of TCR beta VDJ and CDR3 were generated from a genomic DNA template. TCRdb re-called the reads with MiXCR, one entry per CDR3 protein. In the table there are roughly 240,000 distinct CDR3 sequences, around 45% of which are singletons. Study-level points and caveats: Patients and controls shared 25 to 30 CD8+ CDR3 sequences, which appeared highly expressed in patients and within their immunodominant clones. For CD8+ Simpson's diversity, patients and controls showed no significant difference.

The receptor was derived from a human donor with aplastic anemia. Sequencing used sorted CD4+, CD8+, or CD8+CD57+ T cells (not recorded which) from PBMCs.

The CDR3 coding sequence is TGTGCCAGCAGCTTATACCCGGATGCAACTAATGAAAAACTGTTTTTT. This codes for CASSLYPDATNEKLFF. The chain has TRBV7-9 and TRBJ1-4; D remains unclear. In germline, CDR1 is SEHNR, CDR2 FQNEAQ (reference sequence). V lost 2 bases and J lost 0, with 10 bases in between. This CDR3 spans 16 amino acids.